Following are 18 T cell receptor beta chains from one sample sequenced in a study of CD8+ T cells in alopecia areata. RNA was extracted and reverse transcribed into cDNA as the sequencing template. This table comes from immunoSEQ multiplex PCR, and its TCRdb copy is limited to in-frame clones, with some not included. The data contain about 42,000 clones, roughly 92% of them singletons. Treatment denoted: oral pan-JAK inhibitor, 5-10 mg twice daily. Specimen: CD8+ T cells sorted from blood, collected at week 24, from a patient treated with tofacitinib. The receptor set was obtained from a human donor with alopecia areata.

The chain has TRBV27 and TRBJ2-7, with 9 bases that match TRBD2. This CDR3 has 16 residues. The trim removed 2 bases at V and 5 bases at J, leaving 10 bases unmatched. CDR1 is MNHEY and CDR2 is SMNVEV in the germline V gene (reference sequence). CDR3 region: CASSLLPGLASNEQYF. CDR3 in DNA: TGTGCCAGCAGTTTACTACCGGGACTAGCTTCCAACGAGCAGTACTTC.

This CDR3 reads CASHPRGASSYNEQFF. Here the CDR3 DNA reads TGTGCCAGTCACCCACGTGGGGCGAGCTCCTACAATGAGCAGTTCTTC. The genes are TRBV28 and TRBJ2-1; D might be TRBD1 (5 bases). V gave up 9 bases and J gave up 0 bases, with 18 bases separating them. The CDR3 is 16 amino acids. The germline V gene encodes CDR1 MDHEN and CDR2 SYDVKM.

The chain links TRBV29-1 to TRBJ2-7; 9 bases align to TRBD1. The ends lost 2 bases at V and 3 bases at J; junction bases unmatched: 2. Per the germline V gene, CDR1 is SQVTM and CDR2 is ANQGSEA. This CDR3 has 13 residues. CDR3 protein: CSVESGQGYEQYF. The CDR3 DNA follows: TGCAGCGTTGAATCGGGACAGGGCTACGAGCAGTACTTC.

The V call is TRBV7-9, the J call TRBJ2-1; D may be TRBD2 (5 bases). Germline V gives CDR1 SEHNR, CDR2 FQNEAQ (reference sequence). CDR3 length equals 14 residues. The V end was cut by 10 bases, the J end by 6 bases, with 19 bases between. The CDR3 nucleotides are TGTGCCACAGCAGCGGCGGTGATCATCAATGAGCAGTTCTTC. This gives the protein CATAAAVIINEQFF.

The chain joins TRBV9 to TRBJ2-7; TRBD1 matches at 7 bases. Germline V CDR1 and CDR2: SGDLS, YYNGEE. CDR3 length: 14 amino acids. The V gene end was trimmed by 2 bases and the J gene end by 4 bases; junction bases not matched to a gene: 6. CDR3 bases: TGTGCCAGCAGCGTTGACAGGGTTTCGTACGAGCAGTACTTC. Its protein product is CASSVDRVSYEQYF.

The V call is TRBV5-6, the J call TRBJ2-5, with D unresolved. The CDR3 has 13 residues. Trimming took off 2 bases at V and 3 bases at J, with 8 bases between the two ends. Germline V CDR1 and CDR2: SGHDT, YYEEEE. CDR3 DNA sequence: TGTGCCAGCAGCTTATCTAGGGAAGAGACCCAGTACTTC. Protein sequence: CASSLSREETQYF.

The V and J genes are TRBV27 and TRBJ2-5, with D perhaps matching TRBD1 or TRBD2 (5 bases each). V lost 6 bases, J lost 4 bases, and 9 bases lay in between. In germline, CDR1 is MNHEY, CDR2 SMNVEV (reference sequence). The CDR3 runs to 12 residues. The DNA for the CDR3 is TGTGCCAGCAGCCGGGGCGTAGAGACCCAGTACTTC. It codes for CASSRGVETQYF.

The chain is built from TRBV15 and TRBJ2-5, with 7 bases matching TRBD2. Trimming cost V 3 bases and J 5 bases; bases outside gene matches: 9. The V gene's germline CDR1 is LNHNV and CDR2 YYDKDF (reference sequence). This CDR3 is 15 amino acids long. CDR3 sequence: CATSSDGAGDETQYF. CDR3 DNA: TGTGCCACCAGCAGTGACGGCGCGGGGGATGAGACCCAGTACTTC.

This chain links TRBV7-9 with TRBJ2-2; D is undetermined. This CDR3 is built from 13 residues. Per germline, CDR1 SEHNR and CDR2 FQNEAQ (reference sequence). V dropped 5 bases and J dropped 4 bases, with 8 bases sitting between them. In DNA form, the CDR3 reads TGTGCCAGCAGCCAGGCGATCACCGGGGAGCTGTTTTTT. The encoded protein is CASSQAITGELFF.

The rearrangement links TRBV27 to TRBJ2-7, with 9 bases matching TRBD2. V trimming: 6 bases; J trimming: 6 bases; junction bases outside the gene matches: 12. CDR3 length equals 15 residues. Germline V gene data show CDR1 as MNHEY and CDR2 as SMNVEV (reference sequence). CDR3 DNA: TGTGCCAGCAGAAGGGCGGGGGGGCTGGTTACCGAGCAGTACTTC. Its translation: CASRRAGGLVTEQYF.

This chain connects TRBV11-2 to TRBJ2-3; D perhaps matches TRBD1 (7 bases). Germline assignment: CDR1 SGHAT and CDR2 FQNNGV. The CDR3 is 16 amino acids. With 7 bases removed from V and 1 base from J, the gap between germline ends came to 18 bases. The CDR3 nucleotides read TGTGCCAGCAACCCTTACAGGGGCGGGGGCACAGATACGCAGTATTTT. Residues: CASNPYRGGGTDTQYF.

This chain links TRBV7-9 with TRBJ2-7; 9 bases agree with TRBD1. This CDR3 has 14 residues. CDR1 and CDR2 (germline): SEHNR, FQNEAQ (reference sequence). V lost 5 bases, J lost 3 bases, and 5 bases stayed unmatched. CDR3 in DNA: TGTGCCAGCAGCCCAAGGGACAGGGACTACGAGCAGTACTTC. It codes for CASSPRDRDYEQYF.

The chain couples TRBV6-4 to TRBJ2-1; either TRBD1 or TRBD2 may supply D (5 bases each). V was trimmed by 3 bases and J by 4 bases, leaving 13 bases between them. CDR1 is MRHNA and CDR2 is SNTAGT in the germline V gene. CDR3 length: 15 amino acids. The CDR3 is CASSDLMGDYNEQFF. In DNA form, the CDR3 reads TGTGCCAGCAGTGATTTGATGGGGGATTACAATGAGCAGTTCTTC.

This chain connects TRBV6-6 to TRBJ2-7, with D possibly TRBD2 on 5 matching bases. The CDR3 extends over 16 amino acids. V shed 5 bases and J shed 0 bases, with 17 bases lying between them. Germline lookup yields CDR1 MNHNY and CDR2 SVGAGI (reference sequence). In nucleotides, the CDR3 is TGTGCCAGCAGTCCCGTCGGGGTCCTGAGCTCCTACGAGCAGTACTTC. Amino acids: CASSPVGVLSSYEQYF.

The count of this clone is one. Other DNA variants within this sample encode the same CDR3. The V and J genes are TRBV6-5 and TRBJ2-3, with 9 bases that match TRBD2. The J segment lost 0 bases and the V segment lost 5 bases, leaving 3 bases of the junction unmatched. Germline V gene sequence: CDR1 MNHEY, CDR2 SVGAGI. CDR3 length equals 15 residues. CDR3 in amino acids: CASSLLAGSTDTQYF. In DNA, the CDR3 is TGTGCCAGCAGTCTCCTAGCGGGAAGCACAGATACGCAGTATTTT.

The chain combines TRBV30 with TRBJ2-5, with TRBD2 matching 10 bases. CDR1 is GTSNPN and CDR2 is SVGIG in the germline V gene (reference sequence). The CDR3 spans 15 residues. The V gene end was trimmed by 5 bases and the J gene end by 5 bases; junction bases not matched to a gene: 11. The CDR3 sequence: CAWSLSGGAQETQYF. The CDR3 DNA reads as TGTGCCTGGTCCCTCAGCGGGGGGGCCCAGGAGACCCAGTACTTC.

The rearrangement uses TRBV7-9 and TRBJ2-7; D is unresolved. V shed 5 bases and J shed 3 bases, with 14 bases lying between them. The CDR3 is made up of 14 amino acids. Germline CDR1 reads SEHNR; CDR2 reads FQNEAQ (reference sequence). The CDR3 region has the DNA TGTGCCAGCAGCCCCTATGGGGTAGACTACGAGCAGTACTTC. Protein sequence: CASSPYGVDYEQYF.

A single count supports this clone. The genes are TRBV29-1 and TRBJ2-1; the D is unclear. The CDR3 loop spans 14 amino acids. Germline V gene lookup returns CDR1 SQVTM and CDR2 ANQGSEA. Trimming removed 5 bases at V and 0 bases at J, with 11 bases between. Here the CDR3 reads CSVLRVGSYNEQFF. CDR3 nucleotides: TGCAGCGTTCTAAGGGTAGGCTCCTACAATGAGCAGTTCTTC.